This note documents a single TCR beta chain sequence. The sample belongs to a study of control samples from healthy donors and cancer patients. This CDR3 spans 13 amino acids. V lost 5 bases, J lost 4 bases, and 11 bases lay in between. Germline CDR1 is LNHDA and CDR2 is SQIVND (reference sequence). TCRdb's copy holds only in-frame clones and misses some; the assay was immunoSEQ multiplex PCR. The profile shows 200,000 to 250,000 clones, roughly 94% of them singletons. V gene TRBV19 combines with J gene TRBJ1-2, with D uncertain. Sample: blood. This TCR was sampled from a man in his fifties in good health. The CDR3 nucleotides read TGTGCCAGTAGTGGCAGGCCGACCTATGGCTACACCTTC. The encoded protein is CASSGRPTYGYTF.